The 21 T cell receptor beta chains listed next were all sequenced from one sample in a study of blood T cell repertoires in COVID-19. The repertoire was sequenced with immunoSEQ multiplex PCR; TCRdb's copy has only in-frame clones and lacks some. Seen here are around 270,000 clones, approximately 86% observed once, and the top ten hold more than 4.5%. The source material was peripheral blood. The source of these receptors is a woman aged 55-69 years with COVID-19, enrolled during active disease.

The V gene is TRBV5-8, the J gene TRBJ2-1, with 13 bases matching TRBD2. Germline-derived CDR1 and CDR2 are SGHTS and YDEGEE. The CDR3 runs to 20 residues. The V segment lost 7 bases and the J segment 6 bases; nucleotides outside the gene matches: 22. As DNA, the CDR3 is TGTGCCAGCCTTAACGCTCCGGGACTAGCGGGGCCCCGCGGACTCAATGAGCAGTTCTTC. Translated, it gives CASLNAPGLAGPRGLNEQFF.

This CDR3 is CASSQVSGSGYTF. CDR3 DNA: TGTGCCAGCAGCCAAGTATCAGGGTCTGGCTACACCTTC. The gene calls are TRBV3-1 (or the pseudogene TRBV3-2) and TRBJ1-2; D might be TRBD1 (5 bases). Between the trimmed V and J ends, which lost 1 base and 7 bases, there was a span of 10 bases. The CDR3 contains 13 residues. CDR1 is LGHDT and CDR2 is YNNKEL in the germline V gene (reference sequence).

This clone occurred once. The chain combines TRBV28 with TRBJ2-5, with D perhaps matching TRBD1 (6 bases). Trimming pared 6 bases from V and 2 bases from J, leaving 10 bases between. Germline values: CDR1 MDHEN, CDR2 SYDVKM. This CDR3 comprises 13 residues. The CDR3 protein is CASSRGQQETQYF. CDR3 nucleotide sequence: TGTGCCAGCAGCCGTGGACAGCAAGAGACCCAGTACTTC.

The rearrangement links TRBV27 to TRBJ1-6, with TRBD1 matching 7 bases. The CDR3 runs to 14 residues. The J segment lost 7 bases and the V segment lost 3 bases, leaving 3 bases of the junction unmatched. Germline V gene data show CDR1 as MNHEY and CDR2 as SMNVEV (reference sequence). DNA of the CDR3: TGTGCCAGCAGTTTTAGGGGGCAGAATTCACCCCTCCACTTT. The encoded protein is CASSFRGQNSPLHF.

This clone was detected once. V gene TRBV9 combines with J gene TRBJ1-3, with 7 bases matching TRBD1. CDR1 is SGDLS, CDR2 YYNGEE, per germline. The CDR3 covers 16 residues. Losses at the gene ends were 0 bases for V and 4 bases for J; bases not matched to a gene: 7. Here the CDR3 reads CASSVATQGVGNTIYF. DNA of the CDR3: TGTGCCAGCAGCGTAGCTACGCAGGGGGTGGGAAACACCATATATTTT.

The CDR3: CASSEGGVRATGELFF. CDR3 sequence (DNA): TGCGCCAGCAGCGAAGGGGGGGTCAGGGCCACCGGGGAGCTGTTTTTT. The chain recombines TRBV5-1 with TRBJ2-2; D may be TRBD2 (7 bases). This CDR3 has 16 amino acids. Trimming took off 4 bases at V and 4 bases at J, with 17 bases between the two ends. Per germline, CDR1 SGHRS and CDR2 YFSETQ. The variable domain in full, with the rest retrieved from reference TRBV5-1 and TRBJ2-2, is KAGVTQTPRYLIKTRGQQVTLSCSPISGHRSVSWYQQTPGQGLQFLFEYFSETQRNKGNFPGRFSGRQFSNSRSEMNVSTLELGDSALYLCASSEGGVRATGELFFGEGSRLTVL.

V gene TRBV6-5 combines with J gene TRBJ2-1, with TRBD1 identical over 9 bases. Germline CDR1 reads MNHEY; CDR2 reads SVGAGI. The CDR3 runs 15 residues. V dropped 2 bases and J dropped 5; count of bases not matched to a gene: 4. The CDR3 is CASSYRDRDNNEQFF. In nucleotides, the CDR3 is TGTGCCAGCAGTTACCGGGACAGGGATAACAATGAGCAGTTCTTC.

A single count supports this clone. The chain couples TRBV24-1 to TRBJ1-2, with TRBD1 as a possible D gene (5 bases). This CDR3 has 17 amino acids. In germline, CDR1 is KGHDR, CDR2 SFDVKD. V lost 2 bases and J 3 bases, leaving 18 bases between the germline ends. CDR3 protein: CATSDSRQPKTDYGYTF. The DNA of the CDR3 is TGTGCCACCAGTGATTCCAGACAGCCTAAGACTGACTATGGCTACACCTTC.

The DNA of the CDR3 is TGTGCCAGCAGTCTACCGGGACAGGGGTTTACAAGCTCCTACGAGCAGTACTTC. It yields the protein CASSLPGQGFTSSYEQYF. The chain uses TRBV28 and TRBJ2-7; 10 bases map to TRBD1. Trimming cost V 5 bases and J 0 bases; bases outside gene matches: 13. CDR1 and CDR2 from the germline V gene are MDHEN and SYDVKM. The CDR3 extends over 18 amino acids.

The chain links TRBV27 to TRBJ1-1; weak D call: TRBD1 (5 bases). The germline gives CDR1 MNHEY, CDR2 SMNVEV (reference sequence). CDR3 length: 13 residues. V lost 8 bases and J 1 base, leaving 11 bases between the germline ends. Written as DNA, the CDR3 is TGTGCCAGCGCCGGCACAGGGAACACTGAAGCTTTCTTT. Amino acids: CASAGTGNTEAFF.

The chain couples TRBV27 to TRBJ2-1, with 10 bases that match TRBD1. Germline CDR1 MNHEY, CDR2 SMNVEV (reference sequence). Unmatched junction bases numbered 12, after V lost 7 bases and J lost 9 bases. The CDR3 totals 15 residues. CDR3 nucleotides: TGTGCCAGCACCATAGGACAGGGGGTAGGTGGTGAGCAGTTCTTC. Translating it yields CASTIGQGVGGEQFF.

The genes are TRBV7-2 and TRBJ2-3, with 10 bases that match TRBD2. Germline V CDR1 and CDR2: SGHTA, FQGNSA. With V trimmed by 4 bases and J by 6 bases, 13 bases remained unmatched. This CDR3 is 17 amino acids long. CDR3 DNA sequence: TGTGCCAGCAGCTCCAACGATCGAGCGGGAGGGCGGGATACGCAGTATTTT. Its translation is CASSSNDRAGGRDTQYF.

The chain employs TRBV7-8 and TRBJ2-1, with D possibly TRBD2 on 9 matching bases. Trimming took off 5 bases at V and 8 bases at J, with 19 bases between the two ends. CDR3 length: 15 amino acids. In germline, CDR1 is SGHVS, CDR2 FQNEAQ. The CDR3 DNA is TGTGCCAGCAGCCAGGGGGCGGGAGGGGCCTATGAGCAGTTCTTC. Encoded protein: CASSQGAGGAYEQFF.

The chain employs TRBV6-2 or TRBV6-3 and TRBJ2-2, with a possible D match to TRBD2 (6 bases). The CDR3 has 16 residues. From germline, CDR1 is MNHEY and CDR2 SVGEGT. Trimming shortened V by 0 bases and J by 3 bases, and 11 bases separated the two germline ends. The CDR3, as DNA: TGTGCCAGCAGTTACTCGACCGTAGCGGACACCGGGGAGCTGTTTTTT. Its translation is CASSYSTVADTGELFF.

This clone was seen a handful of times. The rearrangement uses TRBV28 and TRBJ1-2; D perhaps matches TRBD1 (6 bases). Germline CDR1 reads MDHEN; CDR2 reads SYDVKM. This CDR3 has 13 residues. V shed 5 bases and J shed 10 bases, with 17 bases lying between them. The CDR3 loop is CASSTLNRVVYTF. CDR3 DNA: TGTGCCAGCAGTACGCTAAACAGGGTTGTCTACACCTTC.

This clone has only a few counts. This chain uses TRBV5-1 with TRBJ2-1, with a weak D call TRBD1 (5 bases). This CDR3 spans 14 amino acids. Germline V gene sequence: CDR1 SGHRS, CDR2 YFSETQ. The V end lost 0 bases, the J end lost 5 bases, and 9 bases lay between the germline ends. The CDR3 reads CASSLEAGNNEQFF. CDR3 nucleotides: TGCGCCAGCAGCTTGGAGGCAGGGAACAATGAGCAGTTCTTC.

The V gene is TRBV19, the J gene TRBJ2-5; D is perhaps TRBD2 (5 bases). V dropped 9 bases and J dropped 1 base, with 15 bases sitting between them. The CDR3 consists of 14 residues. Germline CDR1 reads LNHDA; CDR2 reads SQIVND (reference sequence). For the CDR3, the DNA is TGTGCCAGCCGACTTGGACTTGCCCAAGAGACCCAGTACTTC. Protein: CASRLGLAQETQYF.

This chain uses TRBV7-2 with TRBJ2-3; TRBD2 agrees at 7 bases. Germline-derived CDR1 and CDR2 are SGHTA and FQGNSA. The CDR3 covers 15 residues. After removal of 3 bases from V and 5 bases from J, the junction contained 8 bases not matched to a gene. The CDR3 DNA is TGTGCCAGCAGCTTTCGCGGGAGCCGAGGAGATACGCAGTATTTT. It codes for CASSFRGSRGDTQYF. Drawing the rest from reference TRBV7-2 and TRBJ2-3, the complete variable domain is GAGVSQSPSNKVTEKGKDVELRCDPISGHTALYWYRQSLGQGLEFLIYFQGNSAPDKSGLPSDRFSAERTGGSVSTLTIQRTQQEDSAVYLCASSFRGSRGDTQYFGPGTRLTVL.

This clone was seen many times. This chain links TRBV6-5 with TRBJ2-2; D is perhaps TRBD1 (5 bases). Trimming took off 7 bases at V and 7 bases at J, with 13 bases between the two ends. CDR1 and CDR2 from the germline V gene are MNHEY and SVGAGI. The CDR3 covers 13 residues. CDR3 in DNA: TGTGCCAGCATTGCCGTAGGGGTCGGGGAGCTGTTTTTT. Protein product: CASIAVGVGELFF.

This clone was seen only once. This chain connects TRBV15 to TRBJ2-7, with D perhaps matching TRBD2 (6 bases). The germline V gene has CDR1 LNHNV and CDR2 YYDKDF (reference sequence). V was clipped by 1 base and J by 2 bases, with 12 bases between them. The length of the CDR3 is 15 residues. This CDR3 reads CATSRARGGTYEQYF. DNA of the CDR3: TGTGCCACCAGCAGAGCGCGGGGCGGCACCTACGAGCAGTACTTC.

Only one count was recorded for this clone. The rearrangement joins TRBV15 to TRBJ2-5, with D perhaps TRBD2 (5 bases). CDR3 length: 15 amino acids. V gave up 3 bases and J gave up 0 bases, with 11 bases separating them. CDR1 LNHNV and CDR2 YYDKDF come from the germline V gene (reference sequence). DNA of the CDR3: TGTGCCACCAGCAGGGGAGCAGTCAACCAAGAGACCCAGTACTTC. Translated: CATSRGAVNQETQYF.